These 6 T cell receptor beta chains originate from one sample sequenced in a study of blood T cell repertoires in COVID-19. The assay was immunoSEQ multiplex PCR, and TCRdb's table has in-frame clones only and misses some. Here the sample spans about 87,000 clones, around three quarters being singletons. The sample was peripheral blood. These receptor sequences come from a woman between 50 and 59 years old with acute or convalescent COVID-19.

The count of this clone is one. The chain carries TRBV7-9 and TRBJ2-3; 10 positions agree with TRBD2. Per germline, CDR1 SEHNR and CDR2 FQNEAQ (reference sequence). J lost 6 bases, V lost 3 bases, and 3 bases had no gene match. The CDR3 has 14 residues. The CDR3 DNA sequence: TGTGCCAGCAGCTTTAGCGGGGGGACGGATACGCAGTATTTT. Its protein is CASSFSGGTDTQYF.

The CDR3 reads CASKGAGYGYTF. The CDR3 DNA reads TGTGCCAGCAAAGGGGCTGGGTATGGCTACACCTTC. The chain recombines TRBV2 with TRBJ1-2, with D possibly being TRBD1 (5 bases). V lost 7 bases to trimming and J lost 5 bases, with 11 bases between them. Germline CDR1 and CDR2: SNHLY and FYNNEI. The CDR3 sequence is 12 residues long.

The chain employs TRBV7-2 and TRBJ2-5; 8 bases line up with TRBD2. The V gene end was trimmed by 5 bases and the J gene end by 4 bases; junction bases not matched to a gene: 6. This CDR3 has 14 amino acids. Germline V gene lookup returns CDR1 SGHTA and CDR2 FQGNSA. The CDR3 loop reads CASSVGTRVETQYF. The CDR3 DNA follows: TGTGCCAGCAGCGTAGGGACTAGGGTAGAGACCCAGTACTTC.

This chain uses TRBV18 with TRBJ1-2; D is perhaps TRBD1 (5 bases). Germline V gene lookup returns CDR1 KGHSH and CDR2 LQKENI. Between the trimmed V and J ends, which lost 1 base and 4 bases, there was a span of 10 bases. The CDR3 is 14 residues long. CDR3: CASSPLRDFYGYTF. The CDR3 nucleotides are TGTGCCAGCTCACCACTCAGGGATTTCTATGGCTACACCTTC.

About this clone itself: In the same sample, other DNA sequences code for this CDR3. The V call is TRBV12-3 or TRBV12-4, the J call TRBJ2-7, with 8 positions matching TRBD1. V trimming: 4 bases; J trimming: 7 bases; junction bases outside the gene matches: 6. The CDR3 is made up of 13 amino acids. CDR3 sequence reads: CASSSGTGREQYF. The DNA of the CDR3 is TGTGCCAGCAGTTCCGGGACAGGAAGGGAGCAGTACTTC.

The J gene is TRBJ1-1, the V gene TRBV10-3; weak D call: TRBD1 (5 bases). Trimming shortened V by 9 bases and J by 1 base, and 12 bases separated the two germline ends. Germline CDR1 ENHRY, CDR2 SYGVKD. CDR3 length: 13 amino acids. The CDR3 DNA reads TGTGCCATAGCGGGACGGACGAACACTGAAGCTTTCTTT. It codes for CAIAGRTNTEAFF.